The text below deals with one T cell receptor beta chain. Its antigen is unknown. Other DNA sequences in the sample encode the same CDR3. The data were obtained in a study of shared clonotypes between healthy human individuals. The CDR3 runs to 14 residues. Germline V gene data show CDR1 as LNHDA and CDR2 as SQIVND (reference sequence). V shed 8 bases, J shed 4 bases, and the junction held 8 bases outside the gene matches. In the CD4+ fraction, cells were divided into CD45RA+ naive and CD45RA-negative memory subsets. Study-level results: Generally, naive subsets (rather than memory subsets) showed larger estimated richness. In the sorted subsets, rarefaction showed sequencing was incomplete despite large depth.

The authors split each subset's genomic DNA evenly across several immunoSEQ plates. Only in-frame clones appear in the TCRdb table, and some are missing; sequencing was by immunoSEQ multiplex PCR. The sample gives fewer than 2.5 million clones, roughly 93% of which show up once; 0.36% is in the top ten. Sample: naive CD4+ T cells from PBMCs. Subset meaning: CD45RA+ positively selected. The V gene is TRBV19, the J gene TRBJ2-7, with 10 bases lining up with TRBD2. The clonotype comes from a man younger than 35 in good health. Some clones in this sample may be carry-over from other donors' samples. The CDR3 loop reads CASSSLAGGYEQYF. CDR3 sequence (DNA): TGTGCCAGTTCAAGTTTAGCGGGAGGTTACGAGCAGTACTTC.